Listed below are T cell receptor beta chains from one sample, sequenced in a study of coeliac disease. Libraries were prepared by immunoSEQ multiplex PCR; TCRdb keeps only in-frame clonotypes and omits some of them. In the table there are 6,700 or so clones, around 68% of which are singletons. The sequenced sample consisted of lamina propria lymphocytes from the gut. The receptors were sampled from a woman aged 18 to 35 with active celiac disease. Each CDR3 is given without its conserved first and last residue. The order of the fields is V gene, CDR3 protein.

v_call: TRBV19
cdr3_aa: ASSPATGGSGANVLT

v_call: TRBV29-1
cdr3_aa: SVRGSSGANVLT

v_call: TRBV27
cdr3_aa: ASSLSGGGAF

v_call: TRBV10-3
cdr3_aa: AIRRGGGPQGYEQY

v_call: TRBV14
cdr3_aa: ASSLYGTENYGYT

v_call: TRBV7-2
cdr3_aa: ASSAVQTVILHEQY

v_call: TRBV9
cdr3_aa: ASKGDLMNTEAF

v_call: TRBV18
cdr3_aa: ASSLSAAGDTEAF

v_call: TRBV6-5
cdr3_aa: ASSTGAGNTIY

v_call: TRBV5-6
cdr3_aa: ASSLETGRNEQY

v_call: TRBV2
cdr3_aa: ASSQDSYNSPLH

v_call: TRBV15
cdr3_aa: ATSRDEGEQY

v_call: TRBV5-1
cdr3_aa: ASSLGPGTDTQY

v_call: TRBV7-2
cdr3_aa: ASSRNGGAANEQF

v_call: TRBV7-6
cdr3_aa: ASSSGYGRDPGYT

v_call: TRBV5-6
cdr3_aa: ASSNLRDRGQEQY

v_call: TRBV29-1
cdr3_aa: SVEGTGGSTDTQY

v_call: TRBV5-4
cdr3_aa: ASSLIGAGEETQY

v_call: TRBV2
cdr3_aa: ASSADRGLGTQY

v_call: TRBV5-1
cdr3_aa: ASSVAGTQLYGYT

v_call: TRBV4-2
cdr3_aa: ASSLGGGGKREKLF

v_call: TRBV2
cdr3_aa: ASSEWREDYNEQF

v_call: TRBV9
cdr3_aa: ASSRTSGDNEQF

v_call: TRBV6-6
cdr3_aa: ASSYGGLQLNQPQH

v_call: TRBV28
cdr3_aa: ASSLGVSQKLFFGSGTLF

v_call: TRBV25-1
cdr3_aa: ASSVGGETQY

v_call: TRBV19
cdr3_aa: ASSPQSGNPYEQY